One T cell receptor beta chain is described in this entry. The CDR3 totals 15 residues. Germline V gene sequence: CDR1 GTSNPN, CDR2 SVGIG (reference sequence). Trimming removed 4 bases from V and 0 bases from J, with 10 bases in between. Assay: immunoSEQ multiplex PCR; the TCRdb copy retains only in-frame clones and omits some. The data contain about 160,000 clones, about 80% of them singletons. The data were obtained in a study of blood T cell repertoires in COVID-19. The clonotype originates from a woman of 80 years or more with acute or convalescent COVID-19. Input material: peripheral blood. The J gene is TRBJ1-6, the V gene TRBV30; D ambiguous. The CDR3 nucleotides read TGTGCCTGGAAGATGGAGGGCTCCTATAATTCACCCCTCCACTTT. As protein: CAWKMEGSYNSPLHF.